The entry below describes one TCR beta chain. This record belongs to a study of shared clonotypes between healthy human individuals. There are 14 residues in the CDR3. The germline V and J ends were trimmed by 0 bases and 3 bases, with 7 bases remaining between them. The germline CDR1 and CDR2 sequences are LNHNV and YYDKDF (reference sequence). Clones were sequenced by immunoSEQ multiplex PCR, and TCRdb holds only the in-frame ones, with some missing. The sample comprises 800,000 to 1,200,000 clones, around 78% of which are singletons, and approximately 0.56% rests with the top ten. Sample: memory CD4+ T cells from PBMCs. Subset indicated: CD45RA-negative fraction. The rearrangement joins TRBV15 to TRBJ2-3, with D unclear. The source is a young man in good health. Some clones in this sample may be carry-over from other donors' samples. The CDR3, as DNA: TGTGCCACCAGCAGAGAGATACGAACAGATACGCAGTATTTT. Amino acid sequence: CATSREIRTDTQYF.